The 17 T cell receptor beta chains reported below all come from one sample, sequenced in a study of T cell responses to AZD1222 COVID-19 vaccine (dated by TCRdb to the early 2020s). The time point tag for this specimen amounts to: baseline before first vaccination. The meaning of the sample's treatment or condition label: meningococcal conjugate vaccine given as trial control. Library creation used the immunoSEQ multiplex PCR assay. Entries here come from immuneACCESS through TCRdb and include only in-frame sequences with V and J called. Some clones fail to appear in such tables; in the studies checked, an unresolved V gene covers under half of the shortfall, and the cause of the remainder is unknown. This sample has fewer than 80,000 clones in its table, and more than 65% of those were observed once. About a quarter of the sample comes from the top ten. The material was peripheral blood, obtained on day 0 of MenACWY control vaccination. Receptors were obtained from an adult in good health.

This clone showed up just once. The J gene is TRBJ2-3, the V gene TRBV12-3 or TRBV12-4; no clear D gene. This CDR3 contains 12 residues. The V end lost 6 bases, the J end lost 4 bases, and 8 bases lay between the germline ends. CDR3 in DNA: TGTGCCAGCAGCAGGCAAGCAGATACGCAGTATTTT. Its protein is CASSRQADTQYF.

This chain links TRBV7-2 with TRBJ1-1, with unresolved D. The V end was cut by 2 bases, the J end by 4 bases, with 14 bases between. The CDR3 spans 15 residues. Germline V lookup: CDR1 SGHTA, CDR2 FQGNSA. The CDR3 loop is CASSLIEGVGTEAFF. CDR3 DNA: TGTGCCAGCAGCTTAATCGAGGGTGTGGGCACTGAAGCTTTCTTT. Full variable domain (remainder filled in from reference TRBV7-2 and TRBJ1-1): GAGVSQSPSNKVTEKGKDVELRCDPISGHTALYWYRQSLGQGLEFLIYFQGNSAPDKSGLPSDRFSAERTGGSVSTLTIQRTQQEDSAVYLCASSLIEGVGTEAFFGQGTRLTVV.

The table lists this clone with a few counts. The chain uses TRBV5-4 and TRBJ2-2, with 7 bases fitting TRBD2. With V trimmed by 4 bases and J by 7 bases, 1 base remained unmatched. Germline loops: CDR1 SGHNT, CDR2 YYREEE (reference sequence). This CDR3 has 12 residues. This CDR3 is CASSSGVGELFF. In DNA, the CDR3 is TGTGCCAGCAGCAGCGGGGTCGGGGAGCTGTTTTTT.

The chain employs TRBV7-8 and TRBJ2-1, with TRBD1 identical over 7 bases. Germline CDR1 is SGHVS and CDR2 is FQNEAQ. V lost 6 bases to trimming and J lost 2 bases; unmatched junction nucleotides: 4. CDR3 size: 14 residues. In DNA, the CDR3 is TGTGCCAGCAGACCCGACAGGGCCTACAATGAGCAGTTCTTC. The encoded protein is CASRPDRAYNEQFF.

The genes are TRBV7-2 and TRBJ2-1; D perhaps matches TRBD2 (7 bases). The germline V gene has CDR1 SGHTA and CDR2 FQGNSA. Trimming removed 0 bases from V and 9 bases from J, with 12 bases in between. This CDR3 has 14 amino acids. The CDR3 DNA follows: TGTGCCAGCAGCTTAGCCAAGGCGGGGGCTGAGCAGTTCTTC. The encoded protein is CASSLAKAGAEQFF.

In this sample, this clone turned up a few times. V and J are TRBV30 and TRBJ2-3; 8 nucleotides line up with TRBD2. Per germline, CDR1 GTSNPN and CDR2 SVGIG (reference sequence). The CDR3 loop spans 14 amino acids. Unmatched junction bases numbered 6, after V lost 4 bases and J lost 3 bases. CDR3 in DNA: TGTGCCTGGAAACTGGGACTAGAGACAGATACGCAGTATTTT. This codes for CAWKLGLETDTQYF.

This chain joins TRBV11-1 and TRBJ1-2, with no clear D. Trimming took off 5 bases at V and 3 bases at J, with 16 bases between the two ends. Germline V gene data show CDR1 as SGHAT and CDR2 as FQDESV (reference sequence). The CDR3 is 15 residues long. The CDR3 region is CASSREDEAHYGYTF. The CDR3 bases are TGTGCCAGCAGCCGGGAGGACGAGGCCCACTATGGCTACACCTTC.

This sequence joins TRBV6-6 and TRBJ2-1; a weak D match, TRBD1 (6 bases). In germline, CDR1 is MNHNY, CDR2 SVGAGI (reference sequence). The V gene lost 1 base and the J gene lost 9 bases, with 13 bases spanning the gap. This CDR3 has 14 amino acids. CDR3 coding DNA: TGTGCCAGCAGTTACTACCTACAGGGCGGTGAGCAGTTCTTC. This encodes CASSYYLQGGEQFF.

The genes are TRBV29-1 and TRBJ2-7; the D gene is possibly TRBD1 (6 bases). The germline CDR1 and CDR2 sequences are SQVTM and ANQGSEA. The CDR3 sequence is 12 residues long. Trimming shortened V by 5 bases and J by 6 bases, and 14 bases separated the two germline ends. The CDR3, as DNA: TGCAGCGTTCGAGGGGTAGGGGGCGAGCAGTACTTC. Translated: CSVRGVGGEQYF.

J is TRBJ1-1 and V is TRBV21-1. TRBV21-1 is a pseudogene. This CDR3 has 16 residues. As DNA, the CDR3 is TGTGCCAGCAGCAATCTCACGGGGGGCGGGCGGACTGAAGCTTTCTTT. It encodes CASSNLTGGGRTEAFF.

V gene TRBV9 combines with J gene TRBJ1-2; D not resolved. The V gene's germline CDR1 is SGDLS and CDR2 YYNGEE. V dropped 0 bases and J dropped 2 bases, with 5 bases sitting between them. The CDR3 length is 13 residues. In nucleotides, the CDR3 is TGTGCCAGCAGCGTAGATGGGAACTATGGCTACACCTTC. Its protein product is CASSVDGNYGYTF.

This clone was observed a few times. This chain links TRBV5-5 with TRBJ2-7, with D possibly being TRBD1 (5 bases). Germline CDR1 SGHKS, CDR2 YYEKEE (reference sequence). The CDR3 has 15 residues. V lost 1 base, J lost 4 bases, and 15 bases lay in between. CDR3 protein: CASSLFAGSEYEQYF. The CDR3 DNA reads TGTGCCAGCAGCTTGTTCGCAGGGTCGGAGTACGAGCAGTACTTC.

The rearrangement links TRBV6-6 to TRBJ1-5; no firm D call. CDR1 and CDR2 from the germline V gene are MNHNY and SVGAGI (reference sequence). The CDR3 totals 13 residues. Trimming stripped 6 bases from V and 1 base from J, with 7 bases between. The CDR3 DNA is TGTGCCAGCAGAGACAAGAGCAATCAGCCCCAGCATTTT. This sequence encodes CASRDKSNQPQHF.

In nucleotides, the CDR3 is TGTGCCAGCAGCCCGGACCTCATGAACACTGAAGCTTTCTTT. Translated: CASSPDLMNTEAFF. The chain has TRBV5-4 and TRBJ1-1; D not resolved. CDR3 size: 14 residues. V dropped 4 bases and J dropped 0 bases, with 10 bases sitting between them. Per the germline V gene, CDR1 is SGHNT and CDR2 is YYREEE (reference sequence).

The J gene is TRBJ2-3, the V gene TRBV30; 9 bases line up with TRBD1. With V trimmed by 1 base and J by 8 bases, 7 bases remained unmatched. The CDR3 is made up of 14 amino acids. The V gene's germline CDR1 is GTSNPN and CDR2 SVGIG (reference sequence). CDR3 sequence: CAWSAGQGSGTQYF. CDR3 sequence (DNA): TGTGCCTGGAGTGCCGGACAGGGGAGTGGTACGCAGTATTTT.

This sequence joins TRBV2 and TRBJ2-2, with 12 positions matching TRBD1. Trimming cost V 5 bases and J 7 bases; bases outside gene matches: 8. There are 16 residues in the CDR3. Per germline, CDR1 SNHLY and CDR2 FYNNEI. The CDR3 loop is CASSSGQGAQDGELFF. The CDR3 DNA reads as TGTGCCAGCAGTTCGGGACAGGGGGCGCAAGACGGGGAGCTGTTTTTT. Drawing the rest from reference TRBV2 and TRBJ2-2, the complete variable domain is EPEVTQTPSHQVTQMGQEVILRCVPISNHLYFYWYRQILGQKVEFLVSFYNNEISEKSEIFDDQFSVERPDGSNFTLKIRSTKLEDSAMYFCASSSGQGAQDGELFFGEGSRLTVL.

This chain connects TRBV6-2 or TRBV6-3 to TRBJ2-5; TRBD2 matches 8 bases. Germline V gene lookup returns CDR1 MNHEY and CDR2 SVGEGT. The CDR3 is 16 residues long. J gave up 2 bases and V 6 bases, and 11 bases lay outside the gene matches. The CDR3 loop is CASSPLTSVRQETQYF. For the CDR3, the DNA is TGTGCCAGCAGCCCTTTGACTAGCGTCCGACAAGAGACCCAGTACTTC.